A selection of T cell receptor beta chains follows, all from one sample in a study of cytomegalovirus exposure and HLA in healthy donors. Clones were sequenced by immunoSEQ multiplex PCR, and TCRdb holds only the in-frame ones, with some missing. The sample includes 150,000 to 200,000 clones, about 83% of them seen just once. The specimen was PBMCs. All receptors derive from a woman aged 18-30 years in good health and CMV-seronegative. The CDR3 runs from the conserved cysteine through the conserved F or W. A D gene is named only where the DNA matches it firmly. For some rows the clone size is stated as once, few or many, or as a class when expanded; others skip it.

size: .
J: TRBJ1-5
V: TRBV2
D: TRBD1
DNA: TGTGCCAGCAAAGGACAGGTGGGGGGCAATCAGCCCCAGCATTTT
CDR3: CASKGQVGGNQPQHF

size: .
J: TRBJ2-7
V: TRBV4-1
D: TRBD2
DNA: TGCGCCAGCAGAGATTTGACTAGCGGGAGGGCCCAGGGGAGCGAGCAGTACTTC
CDR3: CASRDLTSGRAQGSEQYF

size: .
J: TRBJ2-5
V: TRBV15
D: .
DNA: TGTGCCACCAGAACAGGCTACCAAGAGACCCAGTACTTC
CDR3: CATRTGYQETQYF

size: .
J: TRBJ1-5
V: TRBV29-1
D: .
DNA: TGCAGCGTTGGTCTTGGTTCGGGCAATCAGCCCCAGCATTTT
CDR3: CSVGLGSGNQPQHF

size: .
J: TRBJ2-5
V: TRBV25-1
D: .
DNA: TGTGCCATCACCACTAGCAAAGAGACCCAGTACTTC
CDR3: CAITTSKETQYF

size: .
J: TRBJ2-3
V: TRBV5-6
D: .
DNA: TGTGCCAGCAGCTTTCGTGTGTCTAGCGCCACAGATACGCAGTATTTT
CDR3: CASSFRVSSATDTQYF

size: once
J: TRBJ1-2
V: TRBV29-1
D: TRBD1
DNA: TGCAGCGTTGGAGGACAGGGAATTTCTCGATATGGCTACACCTTC
CDR3: CSVGGQGISRYGYTF

size: once
J: TRBJ2-4
V: TRBV19
D: TRBD1
DNA: TGTGCCAGTACCTTAAGGACAGGTGGTTACGGCAAAAACATTCAGTACTTC
CDR3: CASTLRTGGYGKNIQYF

size: .
J: TRBJ2-5
V: TRBV6-5
D: TRBD1
DNA: TGTGCCAGCAGTTACTCGATGGCCAGGGGGCGGGAGACCCAGTACTTC
CDR3: CASSYSMARGRETQYF

size: .
J: TRBJ1-2
V: TRBV27
D: TRBD1
DNA: TGTGCCAGCAGTTTCCTGACAGGGTCAGGGGATTATGGCTACACCTTC
CDR3: CASSFLTGSGDYGYTF

size: .
J: TRBJ2-2
V: TRBV5-8
D: .
DNA: TGTGCCAGCAGCTCAGGATTTTCGAACACCGGGGAGCTGTTTTTT
CDR3: CASSSGFSNTGELFF

size: .
J: TRBJ2-7
V: TRBV28
D: TRBD1
DNA: TGTGCCAGCAGTTCCCCCCTGGGGCAGGGGGTCTACGAGCAGTACTTC
CDR3: CASSSPLGQGVYEQYF

size: .
J: TRBJ1-4
V: TRBV5-1
D: .
DNA: TGCGCCAGCAACACGGGAGGCCATGAAAAACTGTTTTTT
CDR3: CASNTGGHEKLFF

size: .
J: TRBJ1-3
V: TRBV6-5
D: .
DNA: TGTGCCAGCAGTTACAGGGGGTCCGCTGGAAACACCATATATTTT
CDR3: CASSYRGSAGNTIYF

size: .
J: TRBJ2-1
V: TRBV9
D: TRBD1
DNA: TGTGCCAGCAGCCCTCCTAGGGACAGGGGGCCCTATCAGTTCTTC
CDR3: CASSPPRDRGPYQFF

size: few
J: TRBJ2-3
V: TRBV5-1
D: TRBD2
DNA: TGCGCCAGCAGCTTAAAATATGGGGGGGCAGATACGCAGTATTTT
CDR3: CASSLKYGGADTQYF

size: .
J: TRBJ2-7
V: TRBV18
D: .
DNA: TGTGCCAGCTCACCGCGGACACTACCCTACGAGCAGTACTTC
CDR3: CASSPRTLPYEQYF

size: .
J: TRBJ2-1
V: TRBV13
D: TRBD2
DNA: TGTGCCAGCAGCTCTAGCGGGGCCTACAATGAGCAGTTCTTC
CDR3: CASSSSGAYNEQFF

size: .
J: TRBJ2-1
V: TRBV7-6
D: .
DNA: TGTGCCAGCAGCGCGTACAATGAGCAGTTCTTC
CDR3: CASSAYNEQFF

size: few
J: TRBJ2-5
V: TRBV7-2
D: TRBD2
DNA: TGTGCCAGCAGCTTACCTACGTTGCTAGCGGGAGGTGGGGAGACCCAGTACTTC
CDR3: CASSLPTLLAGGGETQYF

size: .
J: TRBJ2-7
V: TRBV19
D: .
DNA: TGTGCCACCAGAAACAGGGCGAGCTCCTACGAGCAGTACTTC
CDR3: CATRNRASSYEQYF

size: .
J: TRBJ1-1
V: TRBV2
D: .
DNA: TGTGCCAGCAGTGAAGGGCTCCCCACTGAAGCTTTCTTT
CDR3: CASSEGLPTEAFF

size: .
J: TRBJ2-1
V: TRBV7-6
D: TRBD2
DNA: TGTGCCAGCAGCACCCGGTTGGTGCGGGAGGGCCAATCCTACAATGAGCAGTTCTTC
CDR3: CASSTRLVREGQSYNEQFF

size: once
J: TRBJ2-3
V: TRBV25-1
D: .
DNA: TGTGCCAGCAACAGGGAGTTGGATACGCAGTATTTT
CDR3: CASNRELDTQYF

size: .
J: TRBJ2-2
V: TRBV2
D: .
DNA: TGTGCCAGCAGTGAAACTCGAAATACCGGGGAGCTGTTTTTT
CDR3: CASSETRNTGELFF

size: .
J: TRBJ1-2
V: TRBV2
D: .
DNA: TGTGCCAGCAGTGAGGGTCCGGGAGGGAACTATGGCTACACCTTC
CDR3: CASSEGPGGNYGYTF

size: once
J: TRBJ1-1
V: TRBV19
D: .
DNA: TGTGCCAGTAGTATAGAATTCGGGAGGCCTGAAGCTTTCTTT
CDR3: CASSIEFGRPEAFF

size: .
J: TRBJ2-3
V: TRBV4-1
D: TRBD2
DNA: TGCGCCAGCAGCCAAGTACTAGCGACAGATACGCAGTATTTT
CDR3: CASSQVLATDTQYF

size: .
J: TRBJ1-4
V: TRBV1
D: .
DNA: TGCACCAGCAGCCAAGATTGGGGACAGAATAATGAAAAACTGTTTTTT
CDR3: CTSSQDWGQNNEKLFF

size: .
J: TRBJ2-1
V: TRBV4-1
D: TRBD2
DNA: TGCGCCAGCAGCCACCCCCTAGCGGGGGGGCACAATGAGCAGTTCTTC
CDR3: CASSHPLAGGHNEQFF

size: .
J: TRBJ2-5
V: TRBV5-6
D: TRBD2
DNA: TGTGCCAGCAGCTTGGCCACTAGCGGGCGTCGCCAAGAGACCCAGTACTTC
CDR3: CASSLATSGRRQETQYF

size: .
J: TRBJ1-3
V: TRBV7-7
D: .
DNA: TGTGCCAGCAGCTTAAGCTTAACCGTAAAGCTTGGAAACACCATATATTTT
CDR3: CASSLSLTVKLGNTIYF

size: .
J: TRBJ1-5
V: TRBV6-4
D: .
DNA: TGTGCCAGCAGTGAGCAGGAAAATCAGCCCCAGCATTTT
CDR3: CASSEQENQPQHF